What follows is one TCR beta chain and its context. This same CDR3 is encoded by further DNA sequences in the sample. This sample was taken from a study of blood T cell repertoires in COVID-19. Study overall: From the United States, Italy and Spain came samples of acute and convalescent COVID-19.

Original methodology: Nucleated cell number was recorded as an estimate derived from reference gene primer amplification. Data came from immunoSEQ multiplex PCR; TCRdb stores just in-frame clones and leaves some out. Clone size and V and J calls were adopted from that table, with D and trimming inferred from the DNA. This repertoire shows about 140,000 clones, 60% to 85% found once; its top ten account for 4.5%. The germline V gene encodes CDR1 MGHRA and CDR2 YSYEKL. The CDR3 is 16 amino acids. V dropped 0 bases and J dropped 6; count of bases not matched to a gene: 10. This clonotype was obtained from a woman older than 75 with active or convalescent COVID-19. The gene calls are TRBV4-1 and TRBJ2-7; 8 bases agree with TRBD2. Sequencing input: peripheral blood. The CDR3 spells CASSQDVSGRGIEQYF. The CDR3 nucleotides read TGCGCCAGCAGCCAAGATGTATCCGGGAGGGGAATCGAGCAGTACTTC.